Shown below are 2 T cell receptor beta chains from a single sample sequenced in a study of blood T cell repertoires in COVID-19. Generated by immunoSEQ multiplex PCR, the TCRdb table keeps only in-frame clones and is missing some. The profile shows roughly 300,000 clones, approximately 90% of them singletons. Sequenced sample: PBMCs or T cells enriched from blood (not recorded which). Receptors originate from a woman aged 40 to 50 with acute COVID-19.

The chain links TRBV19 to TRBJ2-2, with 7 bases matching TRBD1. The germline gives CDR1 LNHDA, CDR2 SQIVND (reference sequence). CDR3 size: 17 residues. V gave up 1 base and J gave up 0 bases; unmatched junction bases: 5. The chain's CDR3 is CASSIGTGGTNTGELFF. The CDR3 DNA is TGTGCCAGTAGTATAGGGACAGGAGGAACGAACACCGGGGAGCTGTTTTTT.

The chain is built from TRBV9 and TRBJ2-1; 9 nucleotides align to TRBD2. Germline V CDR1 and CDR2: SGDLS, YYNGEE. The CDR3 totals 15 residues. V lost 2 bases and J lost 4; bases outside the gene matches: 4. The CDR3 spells CASSVRLAGYNEQFF. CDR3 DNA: TGTGCCAGCAGCGTGAGGCTAGCGGGATACAATGAGCAGTTCTTC.